A selection of T cell receptor beta chains follows, all from one sample in a study of blood T cell repertoires in COVID-19. Libraries were prepared by immunoSEQ multiplex PCR; TCRdb keeps only in-frame clonotypes and omits some of them. The sample has 200,000 to 250,000 clones, 75% to 90% seen once. Input material: peripheral blood. The source of these receptors is a woman of 80 years or more with COVID-19, enrolled during active disease. The CDR3 runs from the conserved cysteine through the conserved F or W. The D gene is left open where the match is weak. Rows may omit the clone size; those that give it use once, few, many or a size class.

abundance,v_gene,d_gene,j_gene,CDR3aa,CDR3nt
NA,TRBV3-1/TRBV3-2,TRBD1,TRBJ1-1,CASSRTGVGTEAFF,TGTGCCAGCAGTCGTACAGGGGTGGGCACTGAAGCTTTCTTT
few,TRBV14,TRBD2,TRBJ2-1,CASSQRLAGVRFF,TGTGCCAGCAGCCAAAGGCTAGCGGGAGTAAGGTTCTTC
NA,TRBV5-1,TRBD1,TRBJ1-6,CASSPRTGDNSPLHF,TGCGCCAGCAGCCCCCGGACAGGGGATAATTCACCCCTCCACTTT
NA,TRBV28,TRBD1,TRBJ1-2,CASSLTDRDYGYTF,TGTGCCAGCAGTCTTACCGACAGGGACTATGGCTACACCTTC
NA,TRBV3-1/TRBV3-2,TRBD2,TRBJ2-1,CASSQAGSGGPRDNEQFF,TGTGCCAGCAGCCAAGCGGGTAGCGGGGGGCCGCGGGACAATGAGCAGTTCTTC
NA,TRBV7-9,TRBD2,TRBJ2-3,CASSSGGSSTDTQYF,TGTGCCAGCAGCTCCGGGGGGTCTAGCACAGATACGCAGTATTTT
NA,TRBV18,NA,TRBJ1-5,CASSPSGGNQPQHF,TGTGCCAGCTCACCCTCGGGAGGCAATCAGCCCCAGCATTTT
NA,TRBV6-5,NA,TRBJ2-7,CASSLTGTNEQYF,TGTGCCAGCAGCCTTACCGGGACAAACGAGCAGTACTTC
NA,TRBV24-1,NA,TRBJ2-2,CATSDPRGTGELFF,TGTGCCACCAGTGATCCAAGGGGCACCGGGGAGCTGTTTTTT
NA,TRBV18,TRBD1,TRBJ1-2,CASSSTGDGYTF,TGTGCCAGCTCATCGACAGGGGATGGCTACACCTTC
few,TRBV2,NA,TRBJ2-2,CASRGTGRNTGELFF,TGTGCCAGCAGGGGTACAGGGCGAAACACCGGGGAGCTGTTTTTT
NA,TRBV5-8,NA,TRBJ2-6,CASSLVQVLSGANVLTF,TGTGCCAGCAGCTTGGTTCAGGTCCTCTCTGGGGCCAACGTCCTGACTTTC
NA,TRBV9,NA,TRBJ2-3,CASSASGDTQYF,TGTGCCAGCAGCGCTTCAGGAGATACGCAGTATTTT
once,TRBV18,NA,TRBJ1-1,CASSKDSLEAFF,TGTGCCAGCTCAAAAGACAGTCTTGAAGCTTTCTTT
NA,TRBV28,TRBD2,TRBJ2-2,CASSLVLAGSGELFF,TGTGCCAGCAGTTTAGTACTAGCGGGTTCCGGGGAGCTGTTTTTT
NA,TRBV5-1,TRBD2,TRBJ2-5,CASSLISGGRGETQYF,TGCGCCAGCAGCTTGATAAGCGGGGGTCGGGGTGAGACCCAGTACTTC
NA,TRBV28,NA,TRBJ2-7,CASSQAGAGYEQYF,TGTGCCAGCAGTCAAGCCGGGGCGGGGTACGAGCAGTACTTC
NA,TRBV5-1,NA,TRBJ2-2,CASTDNRANTGELFF,TGCGCCAGCACGGATAACAGGGCGAACACCGGGGAGCTGTTTTTT
NA,TRBV30,NA,TRBJ2-2,CAWSVSQVITGELFF,TGTGCCTGGAGTGTTAGTCAGGTGATCACCGGGGAGCTGTTTTTT
NA,TRBV30,NA,TRBJ1-2,CAWSYLGAGYTF,TGTGCCTGGAGTTACCTGGGCGCGGGCTACACCTTC